This entry describes one T cell receptor (beta chain). The trim removed 5 bases at V and 2 bases at J, leaving 6 bases unmatched. Germline assignment: CDR1 SGHRS and CDR2 YFSETQ. The CDR3 has 14 residues. It was with 60 Vbeta and 13 Jbeta primers that the PCR ran. Profiled with immunoSEQ multiplex PCR; TCRdb holds only in-frame clones, not every one. This sample carries about 110,000 clones, approximately 83% of them seen once, and the ten largest clones take more than 1.5%. This record belongs to a study of cytomegalovirus exposure and HLA in healthy donors. This sequence originates from a man between 35 and 55 years old in good health and CMV-seronegative. V and J are TRBV5-1 and TRBJ1-2, with 7 bases lining up with TRBD1. Material for sequencing was PBMCs. Here the CDR3 DNA reads TGCGCCAGCAGAGACCTACAGGGGAACTATGGCTACACCTTC. Its protein product is CASRDLQGNYGYTF.